The next 27 T cell receptor beta chains were all read from a single sample in a study of T cell responses to AZD1222 COVID-19 vaccine. The assay was immunoSEQ multiplex PCR, and TCRdb's table has in-frame clones only and misses some. The sample carries 120,000 or so clones, more than 75% recorded once. Sequences were derived from peripheral blood, sampled on day 0 of AZD1222 vaccination. The receptors derive from an adult in good health.

The chain carries TRBV6-5 and TRBJ2-2; the D is unclear. V was cut by 7 bases and J by 6 bases, with 6 bases left in between. The germline gives CDR1 MNHEY, CDR2 SVGAGI. This CDR3 spans 11 amino acids. The CDR3 loop reads CASTSPGELFF. CDR3 DNA sequence: TGTGCCAGCACTTCCCCCGGGGAGCTGTTTTTT.

V is TRBV7-2 and J is TRBJ2-7; no clear D. The CDR3 extends over 12 amino acids. CDR1 SGHTA and CDR2 FQGNSA come from the germline V gene. V was clipped by 6 bases and J by 3 bases, with 9 bases between them. The CDR3 loop reads CASSSPVYEQYF. Written as DNA, the CDR3 is TGTGCCAGCAGTTCCCCGGTCTACGAGCAGTACTTC.

The V and J genes are TRBV13 and TRBJ1-2; D not certain. Trimming removed 2 bases from V and 4 bases from J, with 11 bases in between. There are 14 residues in the CDR3. Germline values: CDR1 PRHDT, CDR2 FYEKMQ (reference sequence). CDR3 in DNA: TGTGCCAGCAGCTTACTTCCGAATTCCTATGGCTACACCTTC. It codes for CASSLLPNSYGYTF.

The rearrangement links TRBV5-6 to TRBJ2-3; D remains unclear. Germline V gene data show CDR1 as SGHDT and CDR2 as YYEEEE. V was shortened by 4 bases and J by 2 bases, with 11 bases between the two germline ends. The CDR3 totals 14 residues. DNA for the CDR3: TGTGCCAGCAGCCTCGGACGGAACACAGATACGCAGTATTTT. This codes for CASSLGRNTDTQYF.

The rearrangement uses TRBV5-6 and TRBJ1-2, with TRBD1 identical over 10 bases. With 2 bases clipped from V and 5 bases from J, the junction kept 3 bases outside the gene matches. The CDR3 extends over 14 amino acids. CDR1 is SGHDT, CDR2 YYEEEE, per germline. CDR3 in DNA: TGTGCCAGCAGCTTAGGGACAGGGGAATATGGCTACACCTTC. As protein: CASSLGTGEYGYTF.

The chain recombines TRBV4-1 with TRBJ2-7; 7 positions agree with TRBD1. CDR3 length equals 13 residues. V shed 6 bases, J shed 4 bases, and the junction held 6 bases outside the gene matches. Looked up from germline, CDR1 is MGHRA and CDR2 is YSYEKL. The CDR3 is CASRDTGAYEQYF. The CDR3 DNA reads TGCGCCAGCAGAGACACAGGGGCGTACGAGCAGTACTTC.

V and J are TRBV4-1 and TRBJ1-5; D not certain. Trimming shortened V by 1 base and J by 5 bases, and 6 bases separated the two germline ends. Looked up from germline, CDR1 is MGHRA and CDR2 is YSYEKL. The CDR3 spans 13 residues. The CDR3: CASSQGPYQPQHF. The CDR3 nucleotides read TGCGCCAGCAGCCAAGGGCCTTATCAGCCCCAGCATTTT.

This chain uses TRBV3-1 (or the pseudogene TRBV3-2) with TRBJ2-1; 9 bases fit TRBD2. The ends lost 6 bases at V and 4 bases at J; junction bases unmatched: 13. Germline V gives CDR1 LGHDT, CDR2 YNNKEL (reference sequence). CDR3 size: 17 residues. CDR3 protein: CASRAAGLAGRYNEQFF. The DNA for the CDR3 is TGTGCCAGCAGGGCCGCCGGTCTAGCGGGGAGATACAATGAGCAGTTCTTC.

This chain connects TRBV27 to TRBJ2-7; 10 bases match TRBD2. V gave up 2 bases and J gave up 4 bases; unmatched junction bases: 8. CDR3 size: 16 residues. Germline V gene lookup returns CDR1 MNHEY and CDR2 SMNVEV (reference sequence). Here the CDR3 DNA reads TGTGCCAGCAGTTTAATGGTCGGACTAGCGGATTACGAGCAGTACTTC. It is translated as CASSLMVGLADYEQYF.

The chain recombines TRBV11-2 with TRBJ2-2, with no clear D. This CDR3 has 14 residues. Trimming took off 3 bases at V and 4 bases at J, with 9 bases between the two ends. CDR1 is SGHAT, CDR2 FQNNGV, per germline. The CDR3 loop is CASSFTQSTGELFF. As DNA, the CDR3 is TGTGCCAGCAGCTTCACCCAGAGCACCGGGGAGCTGTTTTTT.

The chain uses TRBV19 and TRBJ1-5; 8 bases match TRBD1. The germline gives CDR1 LNHDA, CDR2 SQIVND (reference sequence). The trim removed 3 bases at V and 6 bases at J, leaving 4 bases unmatched. This CDR3 spans 14 amino acids. CDR3 bases: TGTGCCAGTAGTATCGCGCAGGGGGCTCAGCCCCAGCATTTT. Its translation: CASSIAQGAQPQHF. The full variable domain, in which reference TRBV19 and TRBJ1-5 provide the parts outside the CDR3, is DGGITQSPKYLFRKEGQNVTLSCEQNLNHDAMYWYRQDPGQGLRLIYYSQIVNDFQKGDIAEGYSVSREKKESFPLTVTSAQKNPTAFYLCASSIAQGAQPQHFGDGTRLSIL.

The gene calls are TRBV6-2 or TRBV6-3 and TRBJ1-2, with no clear D. Trimming shortened V by 5 bases and J by 4 bases, and 14 bases separated the two germline ends. Germline CDR1 reads MNHEY; CDR2 reads SVGEGT. The CDR3 is 14 amino acids. CDR3 residues: CASSPRGTTYGYTF. CDR3 bases: TGTGCCAGCAGTCCGAGAGGAACTACCTATGGCTACACCTTC.

This chain joins TRBV19 and TRBJ1-2; possibly TRBD1 for D (5 bases). There are 12 residues in the CDR3. Trimming left V 3 bases short and J 8 bases short, with 10 bases between. Looked up from germline, CDR1 is LNHDA and CDR2 is SQIVND (reference sequence). CDR3 DNA sequence: TGTGCCAGTAGTATCGGACGGGGCGGCTACACCTTC. The encoded protein is CASSIGRGGYTF.

The J gene is TRBJ2-2, the V gene TRBV4-2, with a weak D call TRBD1 (5 bases). This CDR3 comprises 15 residues. Germline values: CDR1 LGHNA, CDR2 YNFKEQ. With 2 bases removed from V and 3 bases from J, the gap between germline ends came to 10 bases. The CDR3 DNA reads TGTGCCAGCAGCCAACTCCAGGGTGACACCGGGGAGCTGTTTTTT. Protein sequence: CASSQLQGDTGELFF.

The gene calls are TRBV4-2 and TRBJ2-7, with TRBD2 matching over 8 bases. Germline loops: CDR1 LGHNA, CDR2 YNFKEQ. This CDR3 has 15 amino acids. The V gene end was trimmed by 2 bases and the J gene end by 0 bases; junction bases not matched to a gene: 3. This CDR3 reads CASSQIAGSSYEQYF. As DNA, the CDR3 is TGTGCCAGCAGCCAAATAGCGGGGAGCTCCTACGAGCAGTACTTC.

CDR3 region: CASSGGLAVEYLYEQYF. The CDR3 DNA reads as TGTGCCAGCAGCGGGGGACTAGCGGTTGAATATTTGTACGAGCAGTACTTC. V gene TRBV3-1 (or the pseudogene TRBV3-2) combines with J gene TRBJ2-7; 11 bases align to TRBD2. The CDR3 consists of 17 residues. Looked up from germline, CDR1 is LGHDT and CDR2 is YNNKEL (reference sequence). V lost 5 bases to trimming and J lost 4 bases; unmatched junction nucleotides: 13.

To note about this clone: At one of its ends the junction is not consistent with the germline gene, which may arise from a read error. The genes are TRBV6-1 and TRBJ2-1; maybe TRBD1 (5 bases). Germline CDR1 and CDR2: MNHNS and SASEGT. This CDR3 region has 14 residues. The CDR3 bases are TGTGCCAGCAGCGAAGTTACAGGAAACAATGAGCAGTTCTTC. It is translated as CASSEVTGNNEQFF.

The chain recombines TRBV9 with TRBJ1-2, with D possibly TRBD1 on 5 matching bases. V was shortened by 3 bases and J by 3 bases, with 15 bases between the two germline ends. The CDR3 totals 15 residues. CDR1 and CDR2 (germline): SGDLS, YYNGEE. The CDR3 reads CASSGMGEGDYGYTF. CDR3 coding DNA: TGTGCCAGCAGCGGAATGGGGGAAGGGGACTATGGCTACACCTTC.

This clone was seen a single time. The rearrangement links TRBV5-1 to TRBJ2-2; maybe TRBD2 (5 bases). With 3 bases removed from V and 3 bases from J, the gap between germline ends came to 12 bases. The germline gives CDR1 SGHRS, CDR2 YFSETQ. This CDR3 is 15 amino acids long. The DNA of the CDR3 is TGCGCCAGCAGCTGGACTGGAGAGGACACCGGGGAGCTGTTTTTT. Protein product: CASSWTGEDTGELFF.

This chain joins TRBV19 and TRBJ2-3; D is possibly TRBD2 (5 bases). CDR1 LNHDA and CDR2 SQIVND come from the germline V gene (reference sequence). V lost 3 bases, J lost 6 bases, and 10 bases lay in between. The CDR3 runs 13 residues. CDR3 nucleotide sequence: TGTGCCAGTAGTATGAGAGGGTGGGATACGCAGTATTTT. Amino acids: CASSMRGWDTQYF.

V is TRBV19 and J is TRBJ1-1; D is possibly TRBD1 (5 bases). Germline values: CDR1 LNHDA, CDR2 SQIVND (reference sequence). V was trimmed by 7 bases and J by 4 bases, leaving 13 bases between them. This CDR3 has 13 residues. The DNA for the CDR3 is TGTGCCAGTAATCCCGGGGGGAGCACTGAAGCTTTCTTT. It translates to CASNPGGSTEAFF. Using reference TRBV19 and TRBJ1-1 for the parts outside the CDR3, the full variable domain is DGGITQSPKYLFRKEGQNVTLSCEQNLNHDAMYWYRQDPGQGLRLIYYSQIVNDFQKGDIAEGYSVSREKKESFPLTVTSAQKNPTAFYLCASNPGGSTEAFFGQGTRLTVV.

This clone is a singleton in its sample. The chain combines TRBV19 with TRBJ1-5; no clear D gene. This CDR3 region has 14 residues. CDR1 and CDR2 from the germline V gene are LNHDA and SQIVND (reference sequence). Trimming left V 4 bases short and J 1 base short, with 8 bases between. The CDR3 DNA sequence: TGTGCCAGTAGTAGAGTGGGGAGCAATCAGCCCCAGCATTTT. Amino acid sequence: CASSRVGSNQPQHF.

The chain has TRBV5-1 and TRBJ1-2; 8 nucleotides match TRBD1. The CDR3 covers 14 residues. From germline, CDR1 is SGHRS and CDR2 YFSETQ. J was trimmed by 8 bases and V by 0 bases; bases with no gene match: 6. The CDR3 region is CASSLAQTGEGYTF. In DNA form, the CDR3 reads TGCGCCAGCAGCTTGGCTCAGACAGGGGAGGGCTACACCTTC.

The rearrangement links TRBV6-5 to TRBJ2-7; 7 positions match TRBD1. The germline V gene has CDR1 MNHEY and CDR2 SVGAGI. The junction had 7 bases not matched to a gene; V was cut back by 6 bases and J by 5 bases. The CDR3 totals 13 residues. In DNA, the CDR3 is TGTGCCAGCAGCACAGGGGAGAGGAACGAGCAGTACTTC. Translation gives CASSTGERNEQYF.

This rearrangement joins TRBV5-1 to TRBJ1-6, with D possibly matching TRBD1 (5 bases). The CDR3 contains 16 residues. V lost 3 bases to trimming and J lost 7 bases, with 17 bases between them. Germline CDR1 and CDR2: SGHRS and YFSETQ. The CDR3 loop is CASSYSQGPNNSPLHF. As DNA, the CDR3 is TGCGCCAGCAGCTACTCGCAGGGCCCGAACAATTCACCCCTCCACTTT.

This clone appeared a few times. The chain combines TRBV12-2 with TRBJ2-7. TRBV12-2 is a pseudogene locus. The CDR3 has 18 residues. DNA for the CDR3: TGTGCAAGTCGCTCCCACTCTCCCTCGACCAACTCCTCCTACGAGCAGTACTTC. This codes for CASRSHSPSTNSSYEQYF.

The chain uses TRBV5-4 and TRBJ2-1, with D perhaps matching TRBD2 (6 bases). V lost 0 bases and J lost 9, with 13 bases in between. This CDR3 has 14 residues. CDR1 is SGHNT, CDR2 YYREEE, per germline (reference sequence). CDR3 sequence: CASSLVLEAGEQFF. Written as DNA, the CDR3 is TGTGCCAGCAGCTTGGTATTAGAAGCGGGTGAGCAGTTCTTC. The complete variable domain, with remaining parts taken from reference TRBV5-4 and TRBJ2-1, reads ETGVTQSPTHLIKTRGQQVTLRCSSQSGHNTVSWYQQALGQGPQFIFQYYREEENGRGNFPPRFSGLQFPNYSSELNVNALELDDSALYLCASSLVLEAGEQFFGPGTRLTVL.